One and the same sample provided the 27 T cell receptor beta chains below, sequenced in a study of beta chain features in type 1 diabetes. What was sequenced were expressed TCRB transcripts, since all of the isolated RNA had been reverse transcribed. Profiled with immunoSEQ multiplex PCR; TCRdb holds only in-frame clones, not every one. The table lists under 300,000 clones, about 8.5% of them singletons, with approximately 1% in the top ten. Source material: central memory CD4+ T cells from blood. The receptors stem from a woman aged 18-29 years in good health.

The sample holds a few counts of this clone. This sequence joins TRBV7-3 and TRBJ2-3; 14 bases align to TRBD2. The CDR3 loop spans 17 amino acids. V was pared by 4 bases and J by 7 bases, with 10 bases of the junction left unmatched. Germline V gene sequence: CDR1 SGHTA, CDR2 FQGTGA. The CDR3 DNA reads as TGTGCCAGCAGCTCCGGACTAGCGGGAGGACCACAAAATACGCAGTATTTT. It yields the protein CASSSGLAGGPQNTQYF.

This clone was seen once. V and J are TRBV7-3 and TRBJ2-7, with TRBD1 matching over 9 bases. The CDR3 runs 14 residues. V lost 8 bases, J lost 6 bases, and 11 bases stayed unmatched. From germline, CDR1 is SGHTA and CDR2 FQGTGA. CDR3 in DNA: TGTGCCAGCGCAGGGACAGGGATTAACTCCGAGCAGTACGTC. This encodes CASAGTGINSEQYV.

The table lists this clone with a few counts. The chain is built from TRBV27 and TRBJ1-5, with D uncertain. Deletions cut 6 bases from V and 1 base from J, with 7 bases between. Germline CDR1 is MNHEY and CDR2 is SMNVEV (reference sequence). This CDR3 is built from 13 residues. The CDR3 here is CASREKSNQPQHF. DNA of the CDR3: TGTGCCAGCAGGGAAAAAAGCAATCAGCCCCAGCATTTT.

This clone was seen a few times. The CDR3 region is CASSREGNTEAFF. CDR3 DNA: TGCGCCAGCAGTAGGGAGGGTAACACTGAAGCTTTCTTT. The V call is TRBV5-1, the J call TRBJ1-1; unclear D gene. This CDR3 has 13 residues. The ends were cut back, 5 bases at V and 2 bases at J, with 10 bases in the middle. CDR1 is SGHRS, CDR2 YFSETQ, per germline.

The genes are TRBV27 and TRBJ2-7; D is perhaps TRBD1 (6 bases). CDR1 is MNHEY, CDR2 SMNVEV, per germline (reference sequence). The CDR3 spans 15 residues. V was trimmed by 2 bases and J by 6 bases, leaving 17 bases between them. The DNA for the CDR3 is TGTGCCAGCAGTTTAAGAAACAGGGTAGGGAGCGAGCAGTACTTC. Translated, it gives CASSLRNRVGSEQYF.

This clone has a handful of counts. The chain carries TRBV2 and TRBJ1-1, with 7 bases matching TRBD1. The germline V gene has CDR1 SNHLY and CDR2 FYNNEI. The CDR3 runs to 13 residues. V was pared by 6 bases and J by 1 base, with 2 bases of the junction left unmatched. This CDR3 reads CASSPGGNTEAFF. CDR3 coding DNA: TGTGCCAGCAGCCCAGGGGGGAACACTGAAGCTTTCTTT.

The J gene is TRBJ1-5, the V gene TRBV5-1; maybe TRBD1 (5 bases). With 3 bases removed from V and 6 bases from J, the gap between germline ends came to 16 bases. The CDR3 is 15 residues long. The germline V gene has CDR1 SGHRS and CDR2 YFSETQ. As DNA, the CDR3 is TGCGCCAGCAGCTCGTTTCCGGGACCCTCTCAGCCCCAGCATTTT. Protein product: CASSSFPGPSQPQHF.

The chain links TRBV5-1 to TRBJ1-4, with unresolved D. Trimming pared 1 base from V and 0 bases from J, leaving 10 bases between. Germline CDR1 SGHRS, CDR2 YFSETQ. This CDR3 comprises 16 residues. CDR3 region: CASSLRSVPTNEKLFF. CDR3 in DNA: TGCGCCAGCAGCTTGCGAAGCGTTCCAACTAATGAAAAACTGTTTTTT.

Many counts were recorded for this clone. Within the sample, other DNA sequences also encode this same CDR3. The V call is TRBV29-1, the J call TRBJ1-5, with a tentative D call TRBD1 (5 bases). Trimming removed 5 bases at V and 4 bases at J, with 12 bases between. The length of the CDR3 is 13 residues. Germline V gene sequence: CDR1 SQVTM, CDR2 ANQGSEA. Here the CDR3 reads CSVLVGGNQPQHF. CDR3 nucleotides: TGCAGCGTTCTAGTGGGGGGAAATCAGCCCCAGCATTTT. The complete variable domain, with remaining parts taken from reference TRBV29-1 and TRBJ1-5, reads SAVISQKPSRDICQRGTSLTIQCQVDSQVTMMFWYRQQPGQSLTLIATANQGSEATYESGFVIDKFPISRPNLTFSTLTVSNMSPEDSSIYLCSVLVGGNQPQHFGDGTRLSIL.

Many counts were recorded for this clone. The chain links TRBV5-8 to TRBJ2-5; possible D gene TRBD2, 6 bases. Germline CDR1 SGHTS, CDR2 YDEGEE. The CDR3 is 13 amino acids. Deletions cut 2 bases from V and 2 bases from J, with 7 bases between. The CDR3 bases are TGTGCCAGCAGCTTAGGAGGGCAAGAGACCCAGTACTTC. It is translated as CASSLGGQETQYF.

At least ten counts were recorded for this clone. V and J are TRBV7-9 and TRBJ2-1; a weak D match, TRBD1 (5 bases). Trimming took off 0 bases at V and 0 bases at J, with 6 bases between the two ends. Germline assignment: CDR1 SEHNR and CDR2 FQNEAQ (reference sequence). CDR3 length: 15 residues. CDR3 bases: TGTGCCAGCAGCTTAGCGGGGCTCTCCTACAATGAGCAGTTCTTC. This codes for CASSLAGLSYNEQFF.

V is TRBV18 and J is TRBJ2-1; D unclear. With 3 bases removed from V and 5 bases from J, the gap between germline ends came to 5 bases. The CDR3 is 12 amino acids. Germline CDR1 is KGHSH and CDR2 is LQKENI. Here the CDR3 DNA reads TGTGCCAGCTCACCCGGCAACAATGAGCAGTTCTTC. It translates to CASSPGNNEQFF.

This rearrangement joins TRBV7-8 to TRBJ1-2; the D gene is possibly TRBD1 (6 bases). The CDR3 spans 15 residues. V was trimmed by 4 bases and J by 2 bases, leaving 14 bases between them. Per germline, CDR1 SGHVS and CDR2 FQNEAQ. The CDR3 loop is CASSWGDRRNYGYTF. CDR3 coding DNA: TGTGCCAGCAGCTGGGGCGACAGGAGAAACTATGGCTACACCTTC.

Ten or more counts support this clone. The same CDR3 arises from other DNA sequences in this sample as well. CDR3 nucleotide sequence: TGTGCCAGCAGTCTTCGAGGGGAGACCCAGTACTTC. It codes for CASSLRGETQYF. The rearrangement joins TRBV28 to TRBJ2-5; D perhaps matches TRBD2 (5 bases). V lost 5 bases, J lost 5 bases, and 9 bases lay in between. Germline V gene lookup returns CDR1 MDHEN and CDR2 SYDVKM. The CDR3 extends over 12 amino acids.

The V gene is TRBV10-3, the J gene TRBJ2-7, with TRBD2 identical over 11 bases. The CDR3 sequence is 15 residues long. Per germline, CDR1 ENHRY and CDR2 SYGVKD. The ends lost 6 bases at V and 4 bases at J; junction bases unmatched: 8. CDR3 sequence (DNA): TGTGCCATCAGAATAGCGGGAGGGAAAGGGTACGAGCAGTACTTC. Amino acid sequence: CAIRIAGGKGYEQYF.

This clone has more than one count but fewer than ten. This sequence joins TRBV7-3 and TRBJ2-7, with 7 nucleotides matching TRBD1. This CDR3 spans 13 amino acids. Per germline, CDR1 SGHTA and CDR2 FQGTGA. The ends lost 5 bases at V and 5 bases at J; junction bases unmatched: 6. Here the CDR3 DNA reads TGTGCCAGCAGCCGCGACAGGGTCAACGAGCAGTACTTC. This gives the protein CASSRDRVNEQYF.

This clone occurred many times. The chain has TRBV5-4 and TRBJ1-1; maybe TRBD1 (6 bases). CDR3 length equals 15 residues. V gave up 0 bases and J gave up 3 bases, with 12 bases separating them. CDR1 SGHNT and CDR2 YYREEE come from the germline V gene (reference sequence). The CDR3 spells CASSLGGRRDTEAFF. The CDR3 nucleotides are TGTGCCAGCAGCTTGGGGGGGCGAAGGGACACTGAAGCTTTCTTT.

The chain is built from TRBV14 and TRBJ2-1; D is unresolved. V lost 0 bases to trimming and J lost 6 bases, with 9 bases between them. In germline, CDR1 is SGHDN, CDR2 FVKESK. The CDR3 is made up of 14 amino acids. CDR3: CASSQEFPGNEQFF. CDR3 DNA sequence: TGTGCCAGCAGCCAAGAATTCCCAGGCAATGAGCAGTTCTTC. The variable domain in full, with the rest retrieved from reference TRBV14 and TRBJ2-1, is EAGVTQFPSHSVIEKGQTVTLRCDPISGHDNLYWYRRVMGKEIKFLLHFVKESKQDESGMPNNRFLAERTGGTYSTLKVQPAELEDSGVYFCASSQEFPGNEQFFGPGTRLTVL.

This clone was observed a few times. V usage is TRBV29-1 and J usage is TRBJ2-3; no firm D call. CDR1 SQVTM and CDR2 ANQGSEA come from the germline V gene. This CDR3 spans 13 amino acids. V was clipped by 5 bases and J by 6 bases, with 15 bases between them. The CDR3 bases are TGCAGCGTTTGGGGTGGTGCGATGGATACGCAGTATTTT. It encodes CSVWGGAMDTQYF.

This clone was counted a few times. The rearrangement joins TRBV7-9 to TRBJ1-1; 11 nucleotides agree with TRBD1. Unmatched junction bases numbered 7, after V lost 5 bases and J lost 11 bases. The length of the CDR3 is 13 residues. Germline assignment: CDR1 SEHNR and CDR2 FQNEAQ (reference sequence). The CDR3 sequence: CASSLGTGGAAFF. As DNA, the CDR3 is TGTGCCAGCAGCCTGGGGACAGGGGGTGCGGCTTTCTTT. The complete variable domain, with remaining parts taken from reference TRBV7-9 and TRBJ1-1, reads DTGVSQNPRHKITKRGQNVTFRCDPISEHNRLYWYRQTLGQGPEFLTYFQNEAQLEKSRLLSDRFSAERPKGSFSTLEIQRTEQGDSAMYLCASSLGTGGAAFFGQGTRLTVV.

The table lists this clone with a few counts. V is TRBV29-1 and J is TRBJ1-1; the match to TRBD1 covers 9 bases. The CDR3 has 11 amino acids. After removal of 5 bases from V and 12 bases from J, the junction contained 7 bases not matched to a gene. Germline CDR1 is SQVTM and CDR2 is ANQGSEA. The CDR3 DNA follows: TGCAGCGTTACCGGGACAGGGCAAACTTTCTTT. Encoded protein: CSVTGTGQTFF. The full variable domain, rest sourced from reference TRBV29-1 and TRBJ1-1, is SAVISQKPSRDICQRGTSLTIQCQVDSQVTMMFWYRQQPGQSLTLIATANQGSEATYESGFVIDKFPISRPNLTFSTLTVSNMSPEDSSIYLCSVTGTGQTFFGQGTRLTVV.

This clone has a count of ten or more. Other DNA sequences within the sample encode an identical CDR3. This rearrangement joins TRBV30 to TRBJ2-5; the D gene is possibly TRBD2 (6 bases). V was trimmed by 3 bases and J by 4 bases, leaving 6 bases between them. Germline V gene lookup returns CDR1 GTSNPN and CDR2 SVGIG (reference sequence). This CDR3 has 11 amino acids. CDR3 region: CAWSGGETQYF. In nucleotides, the CDR3 is TGTGCCTGGAGCGGGGGAGAGACCCAGTACTTC.

This clone was picked up a small number of times. The gene calls are TRBV30 and TRBJ1-1, with no clear D. CDR1 and CDR2 from the germline V gene are GTSNPN and SVGIG (reference sequence). CDR3 length: 12 residues. The V and J ends lost 3 bases and 1 base respectively, with 6 bases between them. The CDR3 protein is CAWSMQNTEAFF. In DNA, the CDR3 is TGTGCCTGGAGCATGCAGAACACTGAAGCTTTCTTT.

This clone occurred many times. This sequence joins TRBV14 and TRBJ1-2, with D unclear. Trimming took 0 bases from V and 4 from J, leaving 12 bases between them. Germline lookup yields CDR1 SGHDN and CDR2 FVKESK. CDR3 length: 15 residues. CDR3 DNA sequence: TGTGCCAGCAGCCAAGAGATCTGGGGATCCTATGGCTACACCTTC. Translating it yields CASSQEIWGSYGYTF.

This clone was detected a few times. The V gene is TRBV5-1, the J gene TRBJ2-1; 9 bases align to TRBD1. The junction had 11 bases not matched to a gene; V was cut back by 3 bases and J by 4 bases. Per the germline V gene, CDR1 is SGHRS and CDR2 is YFSETQ. This CDR3 comprises 17 residues. CDR3 nucleotide sequence: TGCGCCAGCAGCTCGGGACAGGGTAGCCTAAGATACAATGAGCAGTTCTTC. As protein: CASSSGQGSLRYNEQFF.

The gene calls are TRBV7-2 and TRBJ2-3; D is unclear. The V gene lost 1 base and the J gene lost 6 bases, with 8 bases spanning the gap. CDR3 size: 13 residues. Germline lookup yields CDR1 SGHTA and CDR2 FQGNSA. The CDR3, as DNA: TGTGCCAGCAGCTTAGATACCAGGGATACGCAGTATTTT. Translation: CASSLDTRDTQYF.

V is TRBV20-1 and J is TRBJ2-7, with D unclear. The germline V gene encodes CDR1 DFQATT and CDR2 SNEGSKA (reference sequence). This CDR3 has 11 amino acids. V dropped 4 bases and J dropped 7 bases, with 11 bases sitting between them. The CDR3 nucleotides are TGCAGTGCTACCGGCGACAAAGAGCAGTACTTC. Amino acids: CSATGDKEQYF.